This T cell receptor beta chain was found in a study of shared clonotypes between healthy human individuals. Trimming removed 5 bases from V and 4 bases from J; junction bases left unmatched: 6. This CDR3 is built from 16 residues. Germline V gives CDR1 SEHNR, CDR2 FQNEAQ (reference sequence). Method: immunoSEQ multiplex PCR; TCRdb's copy keeps in-frame clones and lacks some. In the table there are 1.4 million or so clones, about 98.5% of which are singletons. The clonotype was recovered from a young man in good health. The gene calls are TRBV7-9 and TRBJ2-2; 11 nucleotides align to TRBD2. The source material was naive CD4+ T cells sorted from blood. Subset noted: CD45RA+ positively selected. The CDR3 is CASSQPGLAATGELFF. In DNA, the CDR3 is TGTGCCAGCAGCCAGCCGGGACTAGCGGCCACCGGGGAGCTGTTTTTT.